Listed here are 27 T cell receptor beta chains from one sample, sequenced in a study of blood T cell repertoires in COVID-19. The assay was immunoSEQ multiplex PCR, and TCRdb's table has in-frame clones only and misses some. The sample lists about 200,000 clones; around 85% were seen once. Sequencing was done on a sample of PBMCs or T cells enriched from blood (not recorded which). These receptors originate from a man aged 35 to 55 who had recovered from COVID-19.

The chain links TRBV21-1 to TRBJ1-4; TRBD1, as called in the table, went unchecked against the DNA. TRBV21-1 is a pseudogene segment. CDR3 size: 18 residues. In DNA, the CDR3 is TGTGCCAGCAGAAACGGGACAGGGGGCCTTGCAACTAATGAAAAACTGTTTTTT. Translated: CASRNGTGGLATNEKLFF.

Concerning this clone: One junction end does not reproduce the germline sequence, and a read error may be involved. The V and J genes are TRBV2 and TRBJ2-7, with 10 bases that match TRBD1. The CDR3 loop spans 16 amino acids. Germline V lookup: CDR1 SNHLY, CDR2 FYNNEI. The CDR3 DNA follows: TGTGCCAGCAGTGTCTGGATGACAGGGGGCGAAAAGAGCGGGGACTTC. Translation gives CASSVWMTGGEKSGDF.

The chain recombines TRBV28 with TRBJ2-7; TRBD2 matches 9 bases. J was trimmed by 6 bases and V by 8 bases; bases with no gene match: 11. CDR3 length: 14 amino acids. The V gene's germline CDR1 is MDHEN and CDR2 SYDVKM. The CDR3 reads CASGGLAGHGEQYF. The CDR3 DNA reads TGTGCCAGCGGAGGTCTAGCGGGACACGGCGAGCAGTACTTC.

The chain combines TRBV9 with TRBJ2-1; D may be TRBD2 (5 bases). CDR1 is SGDLS and CDR2 is YYNGEE in the germline V gene. The CDR3 consists of 14 residues. V dropped 0 bases and J dropped 5 bases, with 9 bases sitting between them. The DNA of the CDR3 is TGTGCCAGCAGCGTAGAACCAGCGGACAATGAGCAGTTCTTC. It translates to CASSVEPADNEQFF.

The chain has TRBV2 and TRBJ1-1, with a possible D match to TRBD1 (5 bases). Trimming stripped 7 bases from V and 5 bases from J, with 11 bases between. Germline CDR1 and CDR2: SNHLY and FYNNEI. The CDR3 runs 12 residues. The CDR3 region is CASTDIGTEAFF. The CDR3 nucleotides are TGTGCCAGCACGGACATCGGGACTGAAGCTTTCTTT.

The V gene is TRBV4-2, the J gene TRBJ2-2; 7 positions match TRBD1. From germline, CDR1 is LGHNA and CDR2 YNFKEQ. The CDR3 consists of 18 residues. The trim removed 0 bases at V and 2 bases at J, leaving 9 bases unmatched. DNA of the CDR3: TGTGCCAGCAGCCAAGAAGGGGTCGGGACAGACAACACCGGGGAGCTGTTTTTT. Translating it yields CASSQEGVGTDNTGELFF.

This chain uses TRBV2 with TRBJ1-2; D gene ambiguous. Germline-derived CDR1 and CDR2 are SNHLY and FYNNEI. This CDR3 contains 11 residues. Deletions cut 2 bases from V and 12 bases from J, with 10 bases between. CDR3 DNA: TGTGCCAGCAGTGAATTGTTGAGTGACACCTTC. Translating it yields CASSELLSDTF.

This chain uses TRBV10-3 with TRBJ2-7; TRBD1 matches at 9 bases. CDR1 is ENHRY, CDR2 SYGVKD, per germline. V lost 4 bases, J lost 3 bases, and 4 bases stayed unmatched. This CDR3 comprises 14 residues. The CDR3 here is CAISAGDRVYEQYF. The CDR3 DNA reads TGTGCCATCAGTGCGGGGGACAGGGTCTACGAGCAGTACTTC.

The chain combines TRBV2 with TRBJ2-1; tentatively, D is TRBD2 (5 bases). The germline gives CDR1 SNHLY, CDR2 FYNNEI. The CDR3 is 12 residues long. V gave up 7 bases and J gave up 8 bases, with 12 bases separating them. DNA for the CDR3: TGTGCCAGCACCCGTACGAGGGATGAGCAGTTCTTC. This gives the protein CASTRTRDEQFF.

The chain employs TRBV18 and TRBJ2-2, with D possibly TRBD1 on 6 matching bases. The V and J ends lost 3 bases and 5 bases respectively, with 7 bases between them. The CDR3 sequence is 13 residues long. Germline-derived CDR1 and CDR2 are KGHSH and LQKENI. The CDR3 region has the DNA TGTGCCAGCTCACCGGGACAAACCGGGGAGCTGTTTTTT. It specifies CASSPGQTGELFF.

V gene TRBV28 combines with J gene TRBJ1-2; 7 bases match TRBD1. CDR1 is MDHEN and CDR2 is SYDVKM in the germline V gene. V lost 6 bases, J lost 2 bases, and 6 bases stayed unmatched. This CDR3 contains 14 residues. CDR3 coding DNA: TGTGCCAGCAGCGCGCCGGGACAGAACTATGGCTACACCTTC. It is translated as CASSAPGQNYGYTF.

This clone appeared once. V gene TRBV9 combines with J gene TRBJ2-5, with 12 bases fitting TRBD1. The CDR3 sequence is 16 residues long. V was clipped by 4 bases and J by 5 bases; unmatched bases: 9. CDR1 is SGDLS and CDR2 is YYNGEE in the germline V gene. Written as DNA, the CDR3 is TGTGCCAGCAGCCCCCGGGGACAGGGGGCCTTGGAGACCCAGTACTTC. This translates into CASSPRGQGALETQYF.

The rearrangement uses TRBV7-3 and TRBJ2-1, with 8 bases fitting TRBD2. Germline CDR1 reads SGHTA; CDR2 reads FQGTGA. The CDR3 is 16 amino acids. J gave up 6 bases and V 2 bases, and 9 bases lay outside the gene matches. CDR3 in amino acids: CASSLQPSGRANEQFF. CDR3 in DNA: TGTGCCAGCAGCTTACAACCTAGCGGGCGCGCCAATGAGCAGTTCTTC.

The chain joins TRBV10-1 to TRBJ2-1, with D possibly TRBD2 on 5 matching bases. The V end lost 3 bases, the J end lost 7 bases, and 13 bases lay between the germline ends. The CDR3 has 14 amino acids. Germline V gene sequence: CDR1 WNHNN, CDR2 SYGVQD (reference sequence). The CDR3 loop is CASSESFRGNEQFF. DNA for the CDR3: TGCGCCAGCAGTGAATCCTTTCGCGGGAATGAGCAGTTCTTC.

This sequence joins TRBV11-2 and TRBJ1-2; the D is unclear. The CDR3 extends over 11 amino acids. Trimming stripped 5 bases from V and 10 bases from J, with 11 bases between. The germline gives CDR1 SGHAT, CDR2 FQNNGV. CDR3 sequence (DNA): TGTGCCAGCAGCCAGACGACACACTACACCTTC. As protein: CASSQTTHYTF.

The rearrangement links TRBV5-4 to TRBJ2-1; 10 bases map to TRBD2. The germline V gene has CDR1 SGHNT and CDR2 YYREEE (reference sequence). CDR3 length: 15 residues. Trimming removed 5 bases from V and 4 bases from J; junction bases left unmatched: 6. CDR3 sequence reads: CASSQATSGYNEQFF. CDR3 coding DNA: TGTGCCAGCAGTCAAGCGACTAGCGGGTACAATGAGCAGTTCTTC. Using reference TRBV5-4 and TRBJ2-1 for the parts outside the CDR3, the full variable domain is ETGVTQSPTHLIKTRGQQVTLRCSSQSGHNTVSWYQQALGQGPQFIFQYYREEENGRGNFPPRFSGLQFPNYSSELNVNALELDDSALYLCASSQATSGYNEQFFGPGTRLTVL.

The chain is built from TRBV19 and TRBJ2-1; D gene ambiguous. The CDR3 extends over 12 amino acids. Trimming took 5 bases from V and 7 from J, leaving 9 bases between them. Germline V lookup: CDR1 LNHDA, CDR2 SQIVND (reference sequence). CDR3 in DNA: TGTGCCAGTAGTCACAAACAGAATGAGCAGTTCTTC. This codes for CASSHKQNEQFF.

The gene calls are TRBV12-3 or TRBV12-4 and TRBJ2-7, with D unclear. The germline V and J ends were trimmed by 1 base and 2 bases, with 6 bases remaining between them. This CDR3 region has 13 residues. DNA for the CDR3: TGTGCCAGCAGTTTAGATCGAGCCTACGAGCAGTACTTC. It yields the protein CASSLDRAYEQYF.

The chain joins TRBV5-4 to TRBJ2-3; TRBD2 aligns across 14 bases. Germline V CDR1 and CDR2: SGHNT, YYREEE (reference sequence). Trimming cost V 3 bases and J 5 bases; bases outside gene matches: 5. This CDR3 spans 16 amino acids. CDR3 DNA: TGTGCCAGCAGCTATCCGACTAGCGGGAGGGGAGATACGCAGTATTTT. As protein: CASSYPTSGRGDTQYF.

The V gene is TRBV5-6, the J gene TRBJ2-7; 7 nucleotides agree with TRBD1. Trimming removed 4 bases from V and 2 bases from J; junction bases left unmatched: 9. This CDR3 region has 15 residues. The V gene's germline CDR1 is SGHDT and CDR2 YYEEEE. CDR3 nucleotide sequence: TGTGCCAGCAGCGGAAAGACAGGGTTTGCCTACGAGCAGTACTTC. It encodes CASSGKTGFAYEQYF.

The chain employs TRBV4-1 and TRBJ2-7, with 8 bases lining up with TRBD2. The CDR3 runs to 14 residues. Germline V gives CDR1 MGHRA, CDR2 YSYEKL. V lost 6 bases to trimming and J lost 5 bases; unmatched junction nucleotides: 9. CDR3 sequence reads: CASSRWRGANEQYF. In DNA form, the CDR3 reads TGCGCCAGCAGTCGCTGGCGGGGGGCAAACGAGCAGTACTTC.

The rearrangement joins TRBV24-1 to TRBJ1-5, with D unresolved. V was pared by 5 bases and J by 7 bases, with 8 bases between. The length of the CDR3 is 12 residues. From germline, CDR1 is KGHDR and CDR2 SFDVKD. The CDR3 here is CATSVPGQPQHF. DNA for the CDR3: TGTGCCACCAGTGTCCCCGGGCAGCCCCAGCATTTT.

CDR3 DNA: TGTGCCAGCACTGTCACTGAAGCTTTCTTT. It codes for CASTVTEAFF. The rearrangement joins TRBV2 to TRBJ1-1; D is unresolved. Deletions cut 7 bases from V and 4 bases from J, with 4 bases between. The germline gives CDR1 SNHLY, CDR2 FYNNEI. This CDR3 has 10 residues.

The CDR3 loop reads CASSLTGTGGFDTQYF. In DNA, the CDR3 is TGTGCCAGCAGCTTGACCGGGACAGGGGGCTTCGATACGCAGTATTTT. The chain has TRBV7-3 and TRBJ2-3, with TRBD1 identical over 12 bases. Germline trimming cut 3 bases from V and 6 bases from J; bases unmatched to any gene: 7. CDR3 size: 16 residues. Germline values: CDR1 SGHTA, CDR2 FQGTGA.

The rearrangement uses TRBV15 and TRBJ2-7, with D possibly matching TRBD1 (6 bases). The V gene's germline CDR1 is LNHNV and CDR2 YYDKDF (reference sequence). CDR3 length: 14 residues. Trimming removed 0 bases at V and 5 bases at J, with 11 bases between. The CDR3 DNA sequence: TGTGCCACCAGCAGAGATCAGGGGAGCAACGAGCAGTACTTC. This encodes CATSRDQGSNEQYF.

Only one count was recorded for this clone. The CDR3 DNA reads as TGTGCCAGCAGCGTTCTAAATACGAACACTGAAGCTTTCTTT. Its translation is CASSVLNTNTEAFF. The J gene is TRBJ1-1, the V gene TRBV9; the D is unclear. The CDR3 is made up of 14 amino acids. V lost 2 bases and J lost 1, with 9 bases in between. The germline CDR1 and CDR2 sequences are SGDLS and YYNGEE.

This rearrangement joins TRBV5-1 to TRBJ1-2; the D is unclear. Trimming removed 0 bases from V and 4 bases from J, with 7 bases in between. The CDR3 loop spans 13 amino acids. Germline-derived CDR1 and CDR2 are SGHRS and YFSETQ. The CDR3 DNA reads as TGCGCCAGCAGCTTGGACGACTTCTATGGCTACACCTTC. Its translation: CASSLDDFYGYTF.